This is a list of T cell receptor beta chains from one sample in a study of identical twins. TCRdb itself ran the 5' RACE reads through MiXCR, one entry per CDR3 protein. The profile covers under 350,000 distinct CDR3 sequences, with roughly 8.6% appearing a single time and approximately 7% taken by the ten largest. The data were also submitted as part of a second study, on yellow fever vaccine responses in identical twins.

Sequencing input: CD8+ T cells sorted from blood. These receptors originate from a woman between 18 and 29 years old in good health. Each CDR3 is given with its conserved first and last residue. A D gene is named only where the DNA matches it firmly. A row's size may be missing; if present it is once, few, many or a size class.

>many|TRBV7-6|TRBJ1-5|15|-
TGTGCCAGCAGCTTAGCGTCAGGGCTCAGAGAGCCCCAGCATTTT
CASSLASGLREPQHF
>-|TRBV15|TRBJ2-3|13|-
TGTGCCACCAGACCCGGACTGGAAGATACGCAGTATTTT
CATRPGLEDTQYF
>many|TRBV7-8|TRBJ2-7|16|-
TGTGCCAGCAGCTTAATGATCGTCACGAGCTCCTACGAGCAGTACTTC
CASSLMIVTSSYEQYF
>-|TRBV27|TRBJ2-1|16|-
TGTGCCAGCAGTTTATCGGTCCAAAGCTCCTACAATGAGCAGTTCTTC
CASSLSVQSSYNEQFF
>-|TRBV27|TRBJ2-6|15|-
TGTGCCAGCAGTTTAGAATTGTCTGGGGCCAACGTCCTGACTTTC
CASSLELSGANVLTF
>-|TRBV9|TRBJ2-1|12|TRBD2
TGTGCCAGCAGCGACACTAGCGATGAGCAGTTCTTC
CASSDTSDEQFF
>-|TRBV5-6|TRBJ2-7|14|-
TGTGCCAGCAGCTTGCTCGTGGGTCCCCGCGAGCAGTACTTC
CASSLLVGPREQYF
>few|TRBV12-3/TRBV12-4|TRBJ2-1|17|-
TGTGCCAGCAGTCATAAGGGCGGCAGCCTCAACTACAATGAGCAGTTCTTC
CASSHKGGSLNYNEQFF
>-|TRBV4-1|TRBJ2-7|14|-
TGCGCCAGCAGCCAGGAAGGACAGCTCTACGAGCAGTACTTC
CASSQEGQLYEQYF
>few|TRBV4-2|TRBJ2-7|14|TRBD2
TGTGCCAGCAGCCAGCCGGGGGGAGCCTACGAGCAGTACTTC
CASSQPGGAYEQYF
>-|TRBV29-1|TRBJ2-7|12|TRBD1
TGCAGCGCACAGGGGTCTTCCTACGAGCAGTACTTC
CSAQGSSYEQYF
>-|TRBV5-5|TRBJ1-6|18|-
TGTGCCAGCAGCTCGCCGGGACGGGAGAGCTCCTATAATTCACCCCTCCACTTT
CASSSPGRESSYNSPLHF
>many|TRBV20-1|TRBJ2-7|16|-
TGCAGTGCTAGAGATCTAAGACGGGGATCTCCCTACGAGCAGTACTTC
CSARDLRRGSPYEQYF
>many|TRBV25-1|TRBJ2-2|21|TRBD2
TGTGCCAGCAGTGAATATGCGCTGGGGGGCCCCAGCGGGGGGAACACCGGGGAGCTGTTTTTT
CASSEYALGGPSGGNTGELFF
>-|TRBV7-9|TRBJ2-3|16|TRBD2
TGTGCCAGCAGTCGAAGTAGCGGGAGAGACACAGATACGCAGTATTTT
CASSRSSGRDTDTQYF
>many|TRBV28|TRBJ2-7|14|-
TGTGCCAGCAGTTACTCCCTCCGGGACACTGAGGAGTACTTC
CASSYSLRDTEEYF
>few|TRBV6-2/TRBV6-3|TRBJ2-1|14|-
TGTGCCAGCAGGAGGGGGGAGGCCTACAATGAGCAGTTCTTC
CASRRGEAYNEQFF
>many|TRBV7-9|TRBJ2-2|15|-
TGTGCCAGCAGCCCGCGGACGGATAACACCGGGGAGCTGTTTTTT
CASSPRTDNTGELFF
>-|TRBV3-1|TRBJ2-1|21|-
TGTGCCAGCAGCCAAGAAGGGTTGATTGAGGGGGACCAACCGTTGAACAATGAGCAGTTCTTC
CASSQEGLIEGDQPLNNEQFF
>few|TRBV27|TRBJ2-1|14|-
TGTGCCAGCAGAATTACCGGGGGTGATAATGAGCAGTTCTTC
CASRITGGDNEQFF
>few|TRBV20-1|TRBJ2-1|12|-
TGCAGTGCAGAGGGGGGAAGCAATGAGCAGTTCTTC
CSAEGGSNEQFF
>-|TRBV30|TRBJ1-1|12|-
TGTGCCTGGAGTGTAGCCGGAGGGATAGCTTTCTTT
CAWSVAGGIAFF
>-|TRBV14|TRBJ2-5|16|TRBD1
TGTGCCAGCAGCCAAGATCCAGGGGGCGACCAAGAGACCCAGTACTTC
CASSQDPGGDQETQYF
>many|TRBV12-3/TRBV12-4|TRBJ2-5|13|-
TGTGCCAGCAGGGTACTAGGCCAAGAGACCCAGTACTTC
CASRVLGQETQYF
>-|TRBV2|TRBJ2-5|14|-
TGTGCCAGCAGTGAGGGTCAGGGATTGGAGACCCAGTACTTC
CASSEGQGLETQYF